This T cell receptor (beta chain) was sequenced for a study of cytomegalovirus exposure and HLA in healthy donors. Study conclusions and caveats: Rarity marked most TCR sequences, yet some public TCRs occurred in many donors. The classifier was said to identify cytomegalovirus status with high specificity and sensitivity. According to the study, around 180 TCR beta chains were cytomegalovirus-associated.

This clone was recorded once. Its cognate antigen is unknown. The donors were part of the roughly 130-subject validation cohort, which stood apart from the roughly 670-subject first cohort. Some clones are missing from TCRdb's copy, which holds only in-frame ones; the method was immunoSEQ multiplex PCR. The sample carries under 150,000 clones, around 86% recorded once. The specimen was PBMCs. The clonotype comes from a man aged 18 to 29 in good health and CMV-seropositive.

The CDR3 spells CASSLGQRTEAFF. The CDR3 bases are TGTGCCAGCAGCTTAGGACAGCGCACTGAAGCTTTCTTT. V usage is TRBV11-2 and J usage is TRBJ1-1; TRBD1 is a possible D gene (5 bases). Germline V gene lookup returns CDR1 SGHAT and CDR2 FQNNGV. The CDR3 has 13 residues. The V end lost 1 base, the J end lost 4 bases, and 7 bases lay between the germline ends.